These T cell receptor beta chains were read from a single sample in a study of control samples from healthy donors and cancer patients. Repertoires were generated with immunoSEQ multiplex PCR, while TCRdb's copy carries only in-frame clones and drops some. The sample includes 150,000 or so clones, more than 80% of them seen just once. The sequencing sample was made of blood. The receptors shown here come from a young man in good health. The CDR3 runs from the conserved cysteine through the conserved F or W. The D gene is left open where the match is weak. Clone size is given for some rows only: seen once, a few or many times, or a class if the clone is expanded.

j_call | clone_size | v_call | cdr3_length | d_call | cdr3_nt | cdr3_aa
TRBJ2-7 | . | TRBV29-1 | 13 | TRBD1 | TGCAGCGTCGTTTACAGGGGGAAGGACGAGCAGTACTTC | CSVVYRGKDEQYF
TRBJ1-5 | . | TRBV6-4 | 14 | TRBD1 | TGTGCCAGCAGCACAGGGGGCGCGGGTCAGCCCCAGCATTTT | CASSTGGAGQPQHF
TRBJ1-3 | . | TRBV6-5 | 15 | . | TGTGCCAGCAGGATCGTGAGGGAGGCTGGAAACACCATATATTTT | CASRIVREAGNTIYF
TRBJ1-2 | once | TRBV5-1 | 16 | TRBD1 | TGCGCCAGCAGTCGAACCGGGACAGGGGGCAGCTATGGCTACACCTTC | CASSRTGTGGSYGYTF
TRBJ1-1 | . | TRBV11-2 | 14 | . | TGTGCCAGCAGCTTAGGGCAGGGTGGTGCTGAAGCTTTCTTT | CASSLGQGGAEAFF
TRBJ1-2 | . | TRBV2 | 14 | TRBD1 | TGTGCCAGCAGGGCCGGACAGGGAATGGATGGCTACACCTTC | CASRAGQGMDGYTF
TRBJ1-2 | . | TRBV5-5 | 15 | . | TGTGCCAGCAGTCAAGGACCATCGATAAACTATGGCTACACCTTC | CASSQGPSINYGYTF
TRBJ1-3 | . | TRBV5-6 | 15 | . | TGTGCCAGCAGCTTGGTTGGGGGGCCCGGAAACACCATATATTTT | CASSLVGGPGNTIYF
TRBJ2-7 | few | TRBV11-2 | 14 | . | TGTGCCAGCAGCCTATTCGGACCTTCCTACGAGCAGTACTTC | CASSLFGPSYEQYF
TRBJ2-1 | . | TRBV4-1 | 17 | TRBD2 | TGCGCCAGCAGCCAATCTAGCGGGGGCCGCCTAGAGAATGAGCAGTTCTTC | CASSQSSGGRLENEQFF
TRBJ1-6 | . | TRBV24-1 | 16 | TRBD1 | TGTGCCACCAGTGATTCCAGGACAGGGGTGGCTTCACCCCTCCACTTT | CATSDSRTGVASPLHF
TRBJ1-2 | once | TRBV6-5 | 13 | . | TGTGCCAGCAGTTACTCCACGGGCGTTGGCTACACCTTC | CASSYSTGVGYTF
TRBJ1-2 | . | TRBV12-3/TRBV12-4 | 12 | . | TGTGCCAGCAGTTTTTCGGGGTATGGCTACACCTTC | CASSFSGYGYTF
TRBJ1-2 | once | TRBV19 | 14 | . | TGTGCCAGTAGTGGTCCGGCAGCTAACTATGGCTACACCTTC | CASSGPAANYGYTF
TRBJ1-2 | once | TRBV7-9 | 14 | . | TGTGCCAGCAGCACACAAGGCGTGGGCGGTGGCTACACCTTC | CASSTQGVGGGYTF
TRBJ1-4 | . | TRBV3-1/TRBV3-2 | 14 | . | TGTGCCAGCAGCCCCCAATTTAGAGACGGAAAACTGTTTTTT | CASSPQFRDGKLFF
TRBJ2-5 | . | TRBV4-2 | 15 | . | TGTGCCAGCAGCCTAAACGAAGCTGGGGGGGAGACCCAGTACTTC | CASSLNEAGGETQYF
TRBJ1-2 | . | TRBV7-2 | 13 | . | TGTGCCAGCAGCGCGCTCACAGGGATTGGCTACACCTTC | CASSALTGIGYTF
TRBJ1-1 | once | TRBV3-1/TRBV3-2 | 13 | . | TGTGCCAGCAGCGCATGGGGGGACACTGAAGCTTTCTTT | CASSAWGDTEAFF
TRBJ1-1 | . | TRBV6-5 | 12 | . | TGTGCCAGCAGACTCTTGGACGGTGAAGCTTTCTTT | CASRLLDGEAFF
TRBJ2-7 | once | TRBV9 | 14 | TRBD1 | TGTGCCAGCAGCCTCTCGGACAGGGCGGGCGAGCAGTACTTC | CASSLSDRAGEQYF
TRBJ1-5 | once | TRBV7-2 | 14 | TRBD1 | TGTGCCAGCAGCTTGGGACAGGGTGATCAGCCCCAGCATTTT | CASSLGQGDQPQHF
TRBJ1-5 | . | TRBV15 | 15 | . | TGTGCCACCAGCACAAGCCGGGACCCAAATCAGCCCCAGCATTTT | CATSTSRDPNQPQHF
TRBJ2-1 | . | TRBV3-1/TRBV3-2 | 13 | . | TGTGCCAGCAGCCCGCCAGCGCGCAATGAGCAGTTCTTC | CASSPPARNEQFF
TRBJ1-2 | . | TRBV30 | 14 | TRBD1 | TGTGCCTGGAGTGTAATCGGGACAGTCTATGGCTACACCTTC | CAWSVIGTVYGYTF
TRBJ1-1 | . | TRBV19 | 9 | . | TGTGCCGTTGGGAGGAAAGCTTTCTTT | CAVGRKAFF
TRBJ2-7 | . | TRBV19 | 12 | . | TGTGCCAGTAGTCTGCCCCGGGGCCAGCAGTACTTC | CASSLPRGQQYF
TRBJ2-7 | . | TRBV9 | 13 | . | TGTGCCAGCAGCGTAGTCCCAGGCGACGAGCAGTACTTC | CASSVVPGDEQYF
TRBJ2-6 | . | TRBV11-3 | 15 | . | TGTGCCAGCAGCCCTGGGGGTTCTGGGGCCAACGTCCTGACTTTC | CASSPGGSGANVLTF
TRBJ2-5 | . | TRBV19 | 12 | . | TGTGCCAGTAGTAACTACCAAGAGACCCAGTACTTC | CASSNYQETQYF
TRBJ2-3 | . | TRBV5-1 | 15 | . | TGCGCCAGCAGCTGGATGGGGGACAACACAGATACGCAGTATTTT | CASSWMGDNTDTQYF
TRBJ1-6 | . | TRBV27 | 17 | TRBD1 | TGTGCCAGCAGTTCGACCACACAGGGGACTTGGAATTCACCCCTCCACTTT | CASSSTTQGTWNSPLHF
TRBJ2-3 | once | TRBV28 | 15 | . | TGTGCCAGCGGAAAAGGGACGGGGCCGACAGATACGCAGTATTTT | CASGKGTGPTDTQYF
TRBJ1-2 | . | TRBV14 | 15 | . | TGTGCCAGCAGCCAATCGACCCTATTGACCTATGGCTACACCTTC | CASSQSTLLTYGYTF
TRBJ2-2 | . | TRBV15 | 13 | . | TGTGCCACCAGCAGGCTCAACACCGGGGAGCTGTTTTTT | CATSRLNTGELFF
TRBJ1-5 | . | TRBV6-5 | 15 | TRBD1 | TGTGCCAGCAGCCCCTTACAGGGGGCTGGTCAGCCCCAGCATTTT | CASSPLQGAGQPQHF
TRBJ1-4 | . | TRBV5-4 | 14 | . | TGTGCCAGCAGCTGGACGGGCACCGACGAAAAACTGTTTTTT | CASSWTGTDEKLFF
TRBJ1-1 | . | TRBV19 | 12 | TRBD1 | TGTGCCAGTGGACAGGGAAACACTGAAGCTTTCTTT | CASGQGNTEAFF
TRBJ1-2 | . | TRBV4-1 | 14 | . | TGCGCCAGCAGCCAAGTAGAGGGGCACTATGGCTACACCTTC | CASSQVEGHYGYTF
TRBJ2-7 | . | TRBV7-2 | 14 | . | TGTGCCAGCAGCTTAGAAAGGGGTTCCTACGAGCAGTACTTC | CASSLERGSYEQYF
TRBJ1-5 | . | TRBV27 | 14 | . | TGTGCCAGCAGTTTGGTTGGGAGCAATCAGCCCCAGCATTTT | CASSLVGSNQPQHF
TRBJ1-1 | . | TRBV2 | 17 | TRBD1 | TGTGCCAGCAGTAAAAGCGGGACAGGACTAATGAACACTGAAGCTTTCTTT | CASSKSGTGLMNTEAFF
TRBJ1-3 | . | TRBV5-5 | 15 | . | TGTGCCAGCGCCCAAAGTACACACTCTGGAAACACCATATATTTT | CASAQSTHSGNTIYF
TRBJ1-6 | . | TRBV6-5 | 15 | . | TGTGCCTCAGTTTTGGCGGCGGACTATAATTCACCCCTCCACTTT | CASVLAADYNSPLHF
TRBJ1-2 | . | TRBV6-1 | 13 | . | TGTGCCAGCAGTGATATGGCCCTCGTGGGCTACACCTTC | CASSDMALVGYTF
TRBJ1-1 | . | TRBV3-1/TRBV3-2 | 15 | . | TGTGCCAGCAGCCAACGGGTCGGGGGGGAGACTGAAGCTTTCTTT | CASSQRVGGETEAFF
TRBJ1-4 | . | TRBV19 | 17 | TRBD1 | TGTGCCAGTAGTATAGTGCCCGGGACAGGGTTTTTGGAAAAACTGTTTTTT | CASSIVPGTGFLEKLFF
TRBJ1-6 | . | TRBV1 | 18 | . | TGCACCAGCAGCCAACCCCGAGATAGAACGGGTGGGAATTCACCCCTCCACTTT | CTSSQPRDRTGGNSPLHF
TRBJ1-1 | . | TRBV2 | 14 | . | TGTGCCAGCAGTCTTGGACAGTTGAACACTGAAGCTTTCTTT | CASSLGQLNTEAFF
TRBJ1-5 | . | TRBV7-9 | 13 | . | TGTGCCAGCAGCCAAGATGGAAATCAGCCCCAGCATTTT | CASSQDGNQPQHF
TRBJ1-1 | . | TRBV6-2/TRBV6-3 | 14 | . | TGTGCCAGCAGTTACACCGGGGGCATCACTGAAGCTTTCTTT | CASSYTGGITEAFF
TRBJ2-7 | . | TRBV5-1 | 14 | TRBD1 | TGCGCCAGCAGTGGACAGGAGGCCTACTACGAGCAGTACTTC | CASSGQEAYYEQYF
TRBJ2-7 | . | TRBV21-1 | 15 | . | TGTGCCAGCAGCGGGTCCGGGACTGTAGTCTACGAGCAGTACTTC | CASSGSGTVVYEQYF
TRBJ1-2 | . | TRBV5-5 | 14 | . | TGTGCCAGCAGCTTGGGACCTCTTAACTATGGCTACACCTTC | CASSLGPLNYGYTF
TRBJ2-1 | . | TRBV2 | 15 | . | TGTGCCAGCAGTGAAGATGGGGGACTCTACAATGAGCAGTTCTTC | CASSEDGGLYNEQFF
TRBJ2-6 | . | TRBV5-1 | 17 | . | TGCGCCAGCAGCTTGGGCGCAGGGTTCTCTGGGGCCAACGTCCTGACTTTC | CASSLGAGFSGANVLTF
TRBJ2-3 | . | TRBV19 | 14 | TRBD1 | TGTGCCAGTCGGGGACAGGGGGCCCCAGATACGCAGTATTTT | CASRGQGAPDTQYF
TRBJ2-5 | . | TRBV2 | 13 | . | TGTGCCAGCACTCTATCCGTCGTGGAGACCCAGTACTTC | CASTLSVVETQYF